The 23 T cell receptor beta chains listed next were all sequenced from one sample in a study of T-cell memory formation after mild COVID-19. TCRdb analysed the 5' RACE reads with MiXCR anew, one entry per CDR3 protein. The sample yields tens of thousands of distinct CDR3 sequences, 7.3% seen once. Sequencing used PBMCs or a T cell subset sorted from them (not recorded which). The source is a man between 18 and 29 years old who had mild COVID-19 (a few samples of this study predate the infection). Cell type and time point are not known.

This clonotype appeared a few times. The gene calls are TRBV18 and TRBJ1-3, with TRBD1 as a possible D gene (5 bases). This CDR3 spans 15 amino acids. The germline CDR1 and CDR2 sequences are KGHSH and LQKENI. Trimming removed 5 bases at V and 4 bases at J, with 15 bases between. The CDR3, as DNA: TGTGCCAGCTCAGACAGCAGAGGATTGGGAAACACCATATATTTT. Protein: CASSDSRGLGNTIYF.

The genes are TRBV5-1 and TRBJ2-7; possibly TRBD1 for D (6 bases). CDR1 and CDR2 (germline): SGHRS, YFSETQ. The CDR3 is 15 residues long. V was pared by 7 bases and J by 3 bases, with 20 bases between. The CDR3 DNA reads as TGCGCCAGCCGTACTATGACAGGCTTAGACTACGAGCAGTACTTC. This gives the protein CASRTMTGLDYEQYF.

This clonotype was observed a handful of times. V usage is TRBV4-3 and J usage is TRBJ2-1, with D possibly matching TRBD1 (5 bases). The CDR3 is 15 residues long. Trimming stripped 4 bases from V and 2 bases from J, with 12 bases between. Germline lookup yields CDR1 LGHNA and CDR2 YSLEER. This CDR3 is CASSRWGLAYNEQFF. The CDR3 DNA is TGCGCCAGCAGCCGATGGGGCCTCGCCTACAATGAGCAGTTCTTC.

This clonotype was seen repeatedly, ten times or more. The genes are TRBV7-8 and TRBJ1-2; D ambiguous. Deletions cut 1 base from V and 1 base from J, with 4 bases between. The CDR3 runs to 13 residues. CDR1 and CDR2 from the germline V gene are SGHVS and FQNEAQ. CDR3 in DNA: TGTGCCAGCAGCTTAGGAGATAACTATGGCTACACCTTC. It is translated as CASSLGDNYGYTF.

This clonotype was seen more than once but under ten times. The chain links TRBV5-1 to TRBJ2-1, with 11 bases lining up with TRBD2. The germline CDR1 and CDR2 sequences are SGHRS and YFSETQ. The CDR3 sequence is 15 residues long. V lost 0 bases, J lost 8 bases, and 4 bases stayed unmatched. The chain's CDR3 is CASSLASGGIYEQFF. In DNA form, the CDR3 reads TGCGCCAGCAGCTTGGCTAGCGGGGGGATATATGAGCAGTTCTTC. Using reference TRBV5-1 and TRBJ2-1 for the parts outside the CDR3, the full variable domain is KAGVTQTPRYLIKTRGQQVTLSCSPISGHRSVSWYQQTPGQGLQFLFEYFSETQRNKGNFPGRFSGRQFSNSRSEMNVSTLELGDSALYLCASSLASGGIYEQFFGPGTRLTVL.

The chain employs TRBV29-1 and TRBJ1-1; no clear D gene. CDR1 SQVTM and CDR2 ANQGSEA come from the germline V gene. This CDR3 contains 12 residues. V lost 7 bases, J lost 3 bases, and 12 bases lay in between. The CDR3 sequence: CSAGSQYTEAFF. The CDR3 bases are TGCAGCGCCGGGAGTCAGTACACTGAAGCTTTCTTT.

A note on this clonotype: One end of the junction fails to match germline, which may point to a read error. V gene TRBV18 combines with J gene TRBJ1-1; D uncertain. The CDR3 is 13 amino acids. Germline loops: CDR1 KGHSH, CDR2 LQKENI. The DNA of the CDR3 is TGTGCCAGCTCACCCGACACCAACACTGAAGCTTACTTT. The encoded protein is CASSPDTNTEAYF.

The V and J genes are TRBV5-6 and TRBJ2-2; D is perhaps TRBD1 (6 bases). Looked up from germline, CDR1 is SGHDT and CDR2 is YYEEEE. The CDR3 contains 15 residues. Trimming removed 0 bases from V and 4 bases from J, with 10 bases in between. CDR3 sequence: CASSLGTVGTGELFF. The CDR3 DNA reads as TGTGCCAGCAGCTTGGGGACAGTGGGCACCGGGGAGCTGTTTTTT.

DNA of the CDR3: TGTGCCAGCAGTTTTCGGGTTGCTTACAATGAGCAGTTCTTC. As protein: CASSFRVAYNEQFF. V gene TRBV12-3 or TRBV12-4 combines with J gene TRBJ2-1; the D is unclear. The V and J ends lost 3 bases and 4 bases respectively, with 10 bases between them. The CDR3 consists of 14 residues.

This clonotype was picked up many times. This chain joins TRBV4-3 and TRBJ2-4; 9 bases line up with TRBD1. The ends lost 4 bases at V and 1 base at J; junction bases unmatched: 2. Germline V CDR1 and CDR2: LGHNA, YSLEER. This CDR3 has 15 amino acids. In nucleotides, the CDR3 is TGCGCCAGCAGCCGGACAGGGGACGCCAAAAACATTCAGTACTTC. This gives the protein CASSRTGDAKNIQYF.

The genes are TRBV6-5 and TRBJ1-2; D not certain. Deletions cut 0 bases from V and 8 bases from J, with 13 bases between. In germline, CDR1 is MNHEY, CDR2 SVGAGI. The CDR3 loop spans 14 amino acids. The DNA of the CDR3 is TGTGCCAGCAGTTACTCGAGATGGGAAGGGGGCTACACCTTC. This gives the protein CASSYSRWEGGYTF.

This clonotype was counted only a few times. The genes are TRBV7-2 and TRBJ2-3, with D possibly TRBD1 on 6 matching bases. The CDR3 extends over 16 amino acids. Germline values: CDR1 SGHTA, CDR2 FQGNSA. V was cut by 5 bases and J by 0 bases, with 15 bases left in between. CDR3 loop: CASSRNGQSSTDTQYF. As DNA, the CDR3 is TGTGCCAGCAGCCGAAATGGACAGTCTAGCACAGATACGCAGTATTTT.

There are many counts of this clonotype. The V gene is TRBV3-1, the J gene TRBJ2-1; 10 bases agree with TRBD2. V lost 4 bases, J lost 4 bases, and 4 bases stayed unmatched. The CDR3 covers 15 residues. From germline, CDR1 is LGHDT and CDR2 YNNKEL (reference sequence). The CDR3 sequence: CASSPQRGGYNEQFF. As DNA, the CDR3 is TGTGCCAGCAGCCCGCAGCGGGGGGGTTACAATGAGCAGTTCTTC.

This clonotype occurred many times. CDR3 residues: CASSSHGATAKNIQYF. CDR3 nucleotides: TGTGCCAGCAGCTCACATGGGGCGACGGCCAAAAACATTCAGTACTTC. V usage is TRBV5-5 and J usage is TRBJ2-4; weak D call: TRBD1 (5 bases). Germline assignment: CDR1 SGHKS and CDR2 YYEKEE (reference sequence). The germline V and J ends were trimmed by 3 bases and 1 base, with 14 bases remaining between them. The CDR3 contains 16 residues.

This chain connects TRBV16 to TRBJ2-3; D uncertain. Trimming pared 1 base from V and 7 bases from J, leaving 9 bases between. Per the germline V gene, CDR1 is KGHSY and CDR2 is FQNENV. The CDR3 is made up of 13 amino acids. CDR3: CASSQFRLNTQYF. The CDR3 nucleotides read TGTGCCAGCAGCCAATTCAGGCTAAATACGCAGTATTTT.

This clonotype was seen a handful of times. The rearrangement uses TRBV6-1 and TRBJ2-6; D not resolved. The ends were cut back, 5 bases at V and 0 bases at J, with 8 bases in the middle. The CDR3 loop spans 15 amino acids. Germline V gene data show CDR1 as MNHNS and CDR2 as SASEGT. CDR3 in DNA: TGTGCCAGCAGTCCCCGGGTCTCTGGGGCCAACGTCCTGACTTTC. It yields the protein CASSPRVSGANVLTF.

This clonotype has just a few counts. The V and J genes are TRBV29-1 and TRBJ1-5; D is unclear. With 5 bases removed from V and 2 bases from J, the gap between germline ends came to 7 bases. This CDR3 has 12 residues. Germline V gives CDR1 SQVTM, CDR2 ANQGSEA. The CDR3 bases are TGCAGCGTTTTAGTAGGCAATCAGCCCCAGCATTTT. Translating it yields CSVLVGNQPQHF.

This chain connects TRBV6-5 to TRBJ2-7; 7 nucleotides line up with TRBD1. The CDR3 runs to 14 residues. Trimming at V came to 2 bases and at J to 4 bases, leaving 5 bases not matched to a gene. Germline V lookup: CDR1 MNHEY, CDR2 SVGAGI. CDR3: CASSYRDRLYEQYF. The CDR3 DNA reads TGTGCCAGCAGTTACAGGGACAGACTATACGAGCAGTACTTC.

This clonotype appeared a few times. The genes are TRBV6-2 or TRBV6-3 and TRBJ1-1, with D unresolved. V gave up 5 bases and J gave up 4 bases, with 20 bases separating them. Germline assignment: CDR1 MNHEY and CDR2 SVGEGT. The CDR3 length is 16 residues. DNA for the CDR3: TGTGCCAGCAGTGACCTTGGTACGACCGCTACCACTGAAGCTTTCTTT. Residues: CASSDLGTTATTEAFF.

Ten or more counts support this clonotype. The rearrangement links TRBV5-1 to TRBJ2-7; D might be TRBD2 (5 bases). CDR1 is SGHRS, CDR2 YFSETQ, per germline. The CDR3 contains 13 residues. V was shortened by 1 base and J by 3 bases, with 8 bases between the two germline ends. The CDR3 is CASSLSGDYEQYV. The CDR3 DNA is TGCGCCAGCAGCTTGTCCGGGGACTACGAGCAGTACGTC.

This clonotype has only a few counts. The chain uses TRBV28 and TRBJ2-5, with D perhaps matching TRBD1 or TRBD2 (5 bases each). CDR3 size: 13 residues. Trimming cost V 2 bases and J 5 bases, with 9 bases left between them. The germline CDR1 and CDR2 sequences are MDHEN and SYDVKM. CDR3 coding DNA: TGTGCCAGCAGTTTAGGCAGGGAGGAGACCCAGTACTTC. This encodes CASSLGREETQYF.

The rearrangement uses TRBV9 and TRBJ2-5, with TRBD2 matching 7 bases. The trim removed 4 bases at V and 4 bases at J, leaving 10 bases unmatched. The germline gives CDR1 SGDLS, CDR2 YYNGEE. The CDR3 spans 15 residues. Written as DNA, the CDR3 is TGTGCCAGCAGCAGGGGACGCCCGGGGGGAGAGACCCAGTACTTC. It specifies CASSRGRPGGETQYF.

Only a few counts were recorded for this clonotype. This sequence joins TRBV28 and TRBJ2-7; D possibly matches TRBD1 or TRBD2 (7 bases each). Trimming pared 6 bases from V and 7 bases from J, leaving 19 bases between. Per germline, CDR1 MDHEN and CDR2 SYDVKM. The CDR3 runs to 14 residues. The CDR3 protein is CASRAAGGEKEQYV. CDR3 nucleotides: TGTGCCAGCAGGGCCGCAGGGGGGGAAAAAGAGCAGTACGTC.